The T cell receptor beta chain under discussion was sequenced for a study of cytomegalovirus exposure and HLA in healthy donors (dated by TCRdb to between 2016 and 2019). General notes on the study: In an earlier analysis of around 540 of the donors, around 290 Gb of sequence data and just under 120 million unique TCR beta sequences from 180 million or so T cells were reported. An early release that covered fewer than 750 HLA-typed donors contained approximately 320 gigabases of sequencing data and around 80 million unique TCR sequences. Of the roughly 400 genotyped donors, 65% to 90% fell in the genetic ancestry cluster associated with self-reported Caucasian donors. The study aimed to test whether cataloging public T cell receptors could reveal signatures of past pathogen exposure. The T cell repertoires of some 700 subjects were profiled by immunosequencing and related to cytomegalovirus serostatus. Along with the approximately 620-subject first cohort, a separate validation cohort of over 90 different subjects was used. High-throughput TCR immunosequencing, statistical association of individual TCRs with disease status, and machine learning were combined to predict cytomegalovirus infection status. A later analysis re-analyzed previously published TCR beta repertoires from roughly 690 donors and added high-resolution HLA genotyping to study TCR occurrence patterns. Rather than drawing on any new phenotypic data, the later analysis identified candidate immune exposures from TCR beta sequences and the way those sequences occurred across donors. An earlier analysis of 587 of the donors used high-throughput TCR beta sequencing to judge whether each TCR beta V gene segment behaved as functional or pseudogenic. Donor age, sex, ethnicity and CMV serostatus were compiled alongside the repertoire data. Genome-wide SNP genotypes for about three fifths of the roughly 670 donors were used in a later genetic analysis, which treated that subset as a discovery cohort. Every discovery cohort repertoire had been produced on one sequencing platform. Both class I and class II loci were covered by HLA typing, at four-digit resolution. Typing coverage differed by locus: A, B, C, DRB1 and DQB1 were typed in about 620-640 donors, DQA1 in roughly 500, DPA1 in roughly 590, and DPB1 in just under 490. Four or five DR-DQ haplotypes were treated as single units for association and clustering because of strong linkage in the cohort. On average, about 240,000 unique TCR beta nucleotide sequences were sequenced per donor among 398 genotyped donors of the cohort, with about 17% of those sequences being non-productive. The investigation overall reported the following: Because HLA typing was unavailable for some donors at each locus, only the typed subset was used in association tests. Linkage disequilibrium might explain the correlated functional status among segregating V segments, but an unknown experimental factor could not be excluded. When HLA alleles, especially DR and DQ, strongly co-occurred, TCR associations were difficult to assign to individual alleles. The authors suggested that the approach could potentially be extended to other disease states and immunological phenotypes. In a later analysis, several top co-occurrence clusters were reported to appear linked to parvovirus B19, influenza, CMV and Epstein-Barr virus. In a later analysis, the rate of TCR association differed among HLA loci, with DRB1 alleles having the most associated TCRs and HLA-C alleles having the fewest. The classifier was reported to diagnose cytomegalovirus status with high specificity and sensitivity in both the original and validation cohorts. At a false discovery rate of 0.05, a later analysis linked around 17,000 TCR beta sequences to specific HLA alleles. An association between a missense DCLRE1C variant and V-gene and J-gene trimming of TCR beta chains was found in a later genetic analysis and replicated in an independent cohort. According to a later genetic analysis, donors in an Asian-associated ancestry cluster had fewer N-insertions in productive TCRs than the approximately 650-donor mean. Across donors, most TCR sequences were observed very rarely, whereas some public TCRs were present in many individuals. Sequencing depth was assumed to be roughly uniform across donors in the presence/absence analyses, though that assumption may not hold. In an earlier analysis of 587 of the donors, most TCR beta V segments appeared in productive rearrangements about 87% or about 30% of the time, broadly matching IMGT annotations. A few of the identified cytomegalovirus-associated TCR beta chains were confirmed in vitro to be specific for cytomegalovirus antigens. Some IMGT-functional V segments, including TRBV6-2 and TRBV6-3, could not be distinguished by the 87-base-pair reads and were therefore excluded. The study listed approximately 150 TCR beta chains as associated with cytomegalovirus. A later analysis found that HLA-associated TCR beta chains were more clonally expanded and had lower generation probabilities than equally common non-associated chains. Because counts were too low, seventeen rarely observed V segments, including chromosome 9 orphons, were excluded from the earlier analysis of roughly 580 of the donors. Most CMV-associated TCR beta chains appeared to be HLA-restricted in a later analysis, and the HLA associations seemed to be driven largely by CMV exposure. Only TCR beta chains were sequenced in this cohort, and the absence of alpha or paired-chain data limited detectable features. CMV serostatus was the only immune exposure information available for the cohort. A further reported finding was that TCR beta sequences accurately predicted the HLA-A and HLA-B alleles for most subjects in the first cohort. A cluster of highly shared sequence variants was judged likely to be a technical artifact of the sequencing pipeline.

At the junction V is shortened by 5 bases and J by 5 bases, with 16 bases in between. Per the germline V gene, SGDLS is the CDR1 and YYNGEE is the CDR2. The CDR3, cysteine through phenylalanine, is 14 amino acids long. CDR3 DNA is the only sequence kept; it has 42 bases, read in frame from the first base. Note on this clone: Its antigen target is currently unknown. Per-nucleotide qualities are absent, and no much larger clonotype sits a single base away.

Library method: the immunoSEQ multiplex PCR assay. For the multiplex PCR, a mixture combining 60 forward primers for TCR Vbeta segments and 13 reverse primers for TCR Jbeta segments was used. A multiplex PCR assay on genomic DNA amplified the CDR3 region of rearranged TCR beta genes. Amplified TCR beta libraries were sequenced as 87-base-pair reads on the Illumina HiSeq System. Under the source paper's analysis protocol: Across the 666 repertoires, a later analysis counted roughly 77 million unique TCR beta chains, around 11 million of which were shared by at least two donors. A nearest-neighbor algorithm error-corrected the raw reads and collapsed the reads into unique sequences, merging closely related sequences to remove PCR and sequencing errors. To assign V, D and J gene segments, CDR3 sequences were aligned to IMGT reference sequences. For a sequence to be retained, a match of at least six nucleotides was required to both a V gene segment and a J gene segment. A rearrangement was called productive if the CDR3 had no stop codons and remained in frame with V and J, and every other rearrangement was called non-productive. CDR3 was defined by IMGT convention, running from the second conserved V-encoded cysteine to the conserved J-encoded phenylalanine. In an earlier analysis of around 640 of the donors, sequences lacking an unambiguous match to a single V gene segment were excluded. An earlier analysis of 587 of the donors classified V segments as functional when productive rearrangements were above 56.7% and as segregating when the standard deviation between donors was above 5%. A statistical classification framework was developed to diagnose cytomegalovirus status using the catalog of TCR beta chain sequences. In a later analysis, V and J genes were assigned by comparing TCR nucleotide sequences against IMGT/GENE-DB human TR gene sequences. Using the TCRdist pipeline, a later analysis assigned CDR3 sequences along with most-parsimonious VDJ recombination scenarios. A later analysis defined each TCR beta chain by its CDR3 amino acid sequence plus V-gene family, and excluded reads lacking a unique V-gene family. A later analysis removed 592 highly shared, low-generation-probability nucleotide sequences to deal with suspected cross-contamination and a sequencing artifact. In a later analysis, a clonal expansion index was calculated for each public chain from normalized within-repertoire ranks of inferred template counts. A later analysis computed generation probabilities with a VDJ recombination model fitted to out-of-frame rearrangements, and checked the results against IGoR. In a later analysis, hypergeometric tests were used to score TCR-TCR, TCR-HLA and TCR-CMV co-occurrence, with a repertoire-size bias correction applied to TCR pairs. To estimate false discovery rates, a later analysis permuted the HLA or CMV assignments 20 times. A later analysis grouped co-occurring TCRs with DBSCAN, adding TCRdist sequence similarity when clustering within HLA-allele-positive subsets. Repertoires with fewer than 30,000 or more than 120,000 public chains, plus five repertoires with anomalous nucleotide sharing, were excluded from co-occurrence clustering. Drawn from immuneACCESS, this table holds only the in-frame rearrangements with V and J called that TCRdb kept. Clones are partly lost; checked studies trace under half to an unresolved V gene and leave the rest unexplained. The V and J calls and clone size come from that table; D and trimming were worked out from the DNA. The sample table shows about 82,000 clones, and roughly 9.1% are seen once. Approximately 25% of the sample is held by the ten biggest clonotypes.

In total, roughly 710 healthy bone marrow donors made up the cohort. At the time of sampling, every cohort member was nominally healthy, though immune exposures that went unrecorded were likely present. The donor tested CMV seropositive, placing the donor among the 289 seropositive members of the cohort. Each donor provided a peripheral blood sample, and peripheral blood mononuclear cells were used for TCR beta sequencing. The Qiagen DNeasy Blood Extraction Kit was used to extract genomic DNA from the blood cell samples. The sample taken for sequencing was PBMCs. Recombination joined TRBV9 with TRBJ1-1; no confident D gene assignment can be made. This receptor was obtained from a man aged 55 to 70 in good health and CMV-seropositive. The nucleotide sequence reads as follows: TGTGCCAGCAGGCCCCCGGGTGGAGGGACTGAAGCTTTCTTT. This encodes CASRPPGGGTEAFF. Reference TRBV9 and TRBJ1-1 proteins supply the regions before and after the CDR3; the full variable domain is: DSGVTQTPKHLITATGQRVTLRCSPRSGDLSVYWYQQSLDQGLQFLIQYYNGEERAKGNILERFSAQQFPDLHSELNLSSLELGDSALYFCASRPPGGGTEAFFGQGTRLTVV.